These 9 T cell receptor beta chains were all obtained from the same sample, sequenced in a study of T-cell memory formation after mild COVID-19. One entry per CDR3 protein results from TCRdb running MiXCR on the 5' RACE reads. The table has more than 300,000 distinct CDR3 sequences, approximately 14% seen once. The sequenced sample consisted of PBMCs or a T cell subset sorted from them (not recorded which). All receptors come from a man between 18 and 29 years old who had mild COVID-19 (a few samples of this study predate the infection). Cell type and time point are not known.

This chain connects TRBV7-6 to TRBJ2-7, with 7 bases aligning to TRBD2. CDR1 is SGHVS and CDR2 is FNYEAQ in the germline V gene. The CDR3 consists of 16 residues. Trimming at V came to 7 bases and at J to 4 bases, leaving 16 bases not matched to a gene. The CDR3 DNA is TGTGCCAGCAAGCGGGAACCGATTGAAGGGGCTTACGAGCAGTACTTC. Translating gives CASKREPIEGAYEQYF.

This clonotype occurred a few times. This rearrangement joins TRBV2 to TRBJ2-2, with 12 bases fitting TRBD2. The length of the CDR3 is 20 residues. Germline-derived CDR1 and CDR2 are SNHLY and FYNNEI. V was pared by 6 bases and J by 2 bases, with 16 bases of the junction left unmatched. CDR3 residues: CASRARRLAGAYNNTGELFF. The CDR3, as DNA: TGTGCCAGCAGAGCTCGGCGACTAGCGGGGGCCTATAATAACACCGGGGAGCTGTTTTTT.

V and J are TRBV6-8 and TRBJ2-1; possible D gene TRBD1, 6 bases. V lost 3 bases to trimming and J lost 5 bases, with 14 bases between them. The length of the CDR3 is 15 residues. Per germline, CDR1 MNHGY and CDR2 SAAAGT. CDR3 nucleotide sequence: TGTGCCAGCAGTTATTTCAGGGGAGAGGACAATGAGCAGTTCTTC. It is translated as CASSYFRGEDNEQFF.

The chain has TRBV20-1 and TRBJ2-3; 10 bases are a match to TRBD1. The germline CDR1 and CDR2 sequences are DFQATT and SNEGSKA (reference sequence). The CDR3 runs to 14 residues. The V segment lost 6 bases and the J segment 1 base; nucleotides outside the gene matches: 4. The CDR3 region has the DNA TGCAGTGCCTGGACAGGGGGAGGCACAGATACGCAGTATTTT. This gives the protein CSAWTGGGTDTQYF.

This clonotype showed up just a few times. The chain uses TRBV6-5 and TRBJ2-1, with D tentatively TRBD2 (6 bases). Trimming stripped 0 bases from V and 5 bases from J, with 11 bases between. The CDR3 has 15 amino acids. Germline CDR1 MNHEY, CDR2 SVGAGI. The CDR3 DNA reads TGTGCCAGCAGTTACTCGAGGCGGGGACACAATGAGCAGTTCTTC. It specifies CASSYSRRGHNEQFF.

In its sample, this clonotype was seen a few times. The genes are TRBV7-2 and TRBJ2-3, with D unresolved. There are 12 residues in the CDR3. CDR1 is SGHTA and CDR2 is FQGNSA in the germline V gene. V was shortened by 2 bases and J by 11 bases, with 11 bases between the two germline ends. The CDR3: CASSLWPTLQYF. DNA for the CDR3: TGTGCCAGCAGCTTATGGCCAACCCTGCAGTATTTT.

The rearrangement links TRBV5-4 to TRBJ2-2, with D perhaps matching TRBD2 (7 bases). V lost 4 bases to trimming and J lost 4 bases, with 17 bases between them. Germline V gene sequence: CDR1 SGHNT, CDR2 YYREEE (reference sequence). CDR3 length equals 16 residues. CDR3 in DNA: TGTGCCAGCAGCGCAACCGGACAGCGGGGCACCGGGGAGCTGTTTTTT. Translated: CASSATGQRGTGELFF.

This clonotype has just a few counts. The V gene is TRBV4-1, the J gene TRBJ2-7; D is possibly TRBD1 or TRBD2 (5 bases each). V gave up 0 bases and J gave up 0 bases, with 12 bases separating them. Germline loops: CDR1 MGHRA, CDR2 YSYEKL. The CDR3 is 16 residues long. The CDR3: CASSQDEGPSSYEQYF. The CDR3 DNA reads as TGCGCCAGCAGCCAAGATGAGGGACCGAGCTCCTACGAGCAGTACTTC.

The V gene is TRBV20-1, the J gene TRBJ1-1; D possibly corresponds to TRBD1 (6 bases). With 3 bases removed from V and 0 bases from J, the gap between germline ends came to 8 bases. CDR1 DFQATT and CDR2 SNEGSKA come from the germline V gene (reference sequence). The CDR3 runs to 13 residues. CDR3 sequence reads: CSASRDMNTEAFF. CDR3 coding DNA: TGCAGTGCTAGCAGGGACATGAACACTGAAGCTTTCTTT.